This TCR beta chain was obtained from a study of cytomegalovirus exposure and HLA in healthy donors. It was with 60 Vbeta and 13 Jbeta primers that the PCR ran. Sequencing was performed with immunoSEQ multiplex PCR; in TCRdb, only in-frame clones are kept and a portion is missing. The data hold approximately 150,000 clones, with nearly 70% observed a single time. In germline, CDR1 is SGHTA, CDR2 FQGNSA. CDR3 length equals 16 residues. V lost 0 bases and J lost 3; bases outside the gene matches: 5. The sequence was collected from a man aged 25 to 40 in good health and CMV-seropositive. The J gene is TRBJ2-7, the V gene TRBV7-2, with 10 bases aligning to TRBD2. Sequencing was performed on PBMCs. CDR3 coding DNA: TGTGCCAGCAGCTTAGCTAGTAGCGGGAGGCTCTACGAGCAGTACTTC. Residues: CASSLASSGRLYEQYF.